The T cell receptor (beta chain) under discussion was sequenced for a study of neurological immune-mediated disorders. As for time point: longitudinal time-point 3. Unsorted libraries were generated from 2 million PBMCs. These cells had been stored in RNAlater at -80 C. The method for making cDNA was 5'RACE, and it used 10-nucleotide random UMIs. A single run covered 15-18 subjects with over 180 million TCR-beta sequences. Using its own MiXCR run on the 5' RACE reads, TCRdb lists one record per CDR3 protein. The repertoire holds approximately 100,000 distinct CDR3 sequences, with 11% as singletons. The table lists this clonotype with a few counts. Its antigen remains unknown. General study results and limits: The expanded clones of different subjects shared no CDR3 amino acid sequences (suggesting private repertoires in all groups).

V gave up 6 bases and J gave up 2 bases, with 11 bases separating them. The CDR3 sequence is 14 residues long. This receptor was taken from a female donor with HTLV-1-associated myelopathy (HAM/TSP). The specimen was PBMCs. This chain connects TRBV12-3 or TRBV12-4 to TRBJ1-5; D unresolved. The CDR3 nucleotides read TGTGCCAGCAGCACCGGTAAGGGCAATCAGCCCCAGCATTTT. Amino acid sequence: CASSTGKGNQPQHF.